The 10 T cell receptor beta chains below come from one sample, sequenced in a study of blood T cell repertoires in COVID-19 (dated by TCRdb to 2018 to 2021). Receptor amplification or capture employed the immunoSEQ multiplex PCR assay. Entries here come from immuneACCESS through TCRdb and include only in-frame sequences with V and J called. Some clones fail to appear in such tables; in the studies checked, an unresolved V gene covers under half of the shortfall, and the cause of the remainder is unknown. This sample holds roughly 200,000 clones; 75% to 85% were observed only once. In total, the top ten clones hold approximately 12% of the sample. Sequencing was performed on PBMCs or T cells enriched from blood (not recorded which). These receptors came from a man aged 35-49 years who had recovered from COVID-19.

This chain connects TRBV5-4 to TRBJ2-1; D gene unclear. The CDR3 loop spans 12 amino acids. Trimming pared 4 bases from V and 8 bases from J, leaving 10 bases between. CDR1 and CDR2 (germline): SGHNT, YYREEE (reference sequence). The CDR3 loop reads CASSLPSYEQFF. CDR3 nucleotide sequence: TGTGCCAGCAGCCTCCCGAGTTATGAGCAGTTCTTC.

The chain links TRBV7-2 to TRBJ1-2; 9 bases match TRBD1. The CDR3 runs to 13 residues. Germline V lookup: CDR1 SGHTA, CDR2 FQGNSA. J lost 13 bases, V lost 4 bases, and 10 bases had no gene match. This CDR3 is CASSSERQGVVTF. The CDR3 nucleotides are TGTGCCAGCAGCTCCGAGCGACAGGGGGTGGTCACCTTC.

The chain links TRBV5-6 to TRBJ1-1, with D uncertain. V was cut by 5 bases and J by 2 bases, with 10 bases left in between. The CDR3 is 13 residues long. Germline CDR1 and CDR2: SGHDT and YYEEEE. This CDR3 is CASSTTPNTEAFF. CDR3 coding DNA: TGTGCCAGCAGTACGACACCTAACACTGAAGCTTTCTTT.

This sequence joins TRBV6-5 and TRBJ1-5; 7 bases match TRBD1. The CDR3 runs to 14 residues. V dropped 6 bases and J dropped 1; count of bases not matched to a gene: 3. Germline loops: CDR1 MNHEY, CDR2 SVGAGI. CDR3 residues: CASSTGQSNQPQHF. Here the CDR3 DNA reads TGTGCCAGCAGCACGGGACAGAGCAATCAGCCCCAGCATTTT.

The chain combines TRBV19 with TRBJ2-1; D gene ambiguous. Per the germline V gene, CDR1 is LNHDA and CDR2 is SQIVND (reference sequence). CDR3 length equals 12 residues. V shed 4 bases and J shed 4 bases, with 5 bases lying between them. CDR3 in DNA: TGTGCCAGTAGTAGCGGATACAATGAGCAGTTCTTC. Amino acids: CASSSGYNEQFF. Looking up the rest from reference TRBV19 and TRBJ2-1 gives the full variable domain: DGGITQSPKYLFRKEGQNVTLSCEQNLNHDAMYWYRQDPGQGLRLIYYSQIVNDFQKGDIAEGYSVSREKKESFPLTVTSAQKNPTAFYLCASSSGYNEQFFGPGTRLTVL.

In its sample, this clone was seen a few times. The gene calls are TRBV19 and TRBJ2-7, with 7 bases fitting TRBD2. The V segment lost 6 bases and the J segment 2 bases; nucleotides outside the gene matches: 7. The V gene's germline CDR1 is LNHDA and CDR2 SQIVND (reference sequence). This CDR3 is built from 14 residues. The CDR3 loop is CASSLGDYTYEQYF. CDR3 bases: TGTGCCAGTAGCCTGGGGGACTATACCTACGAGCAGTACTTC.

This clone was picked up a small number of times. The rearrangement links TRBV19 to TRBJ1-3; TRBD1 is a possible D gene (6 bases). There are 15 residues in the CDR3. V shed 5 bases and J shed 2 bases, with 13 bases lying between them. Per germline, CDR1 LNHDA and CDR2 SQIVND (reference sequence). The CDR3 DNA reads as TGTGCCAGTAGTTATACAGGGCTTCCTGGAAACACCATATATTTT. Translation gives CASSYTGLPGNTIYF.

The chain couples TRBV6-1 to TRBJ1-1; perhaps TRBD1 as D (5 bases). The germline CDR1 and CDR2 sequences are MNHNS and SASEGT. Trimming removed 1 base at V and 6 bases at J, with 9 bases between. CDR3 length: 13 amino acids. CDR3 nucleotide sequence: TGTGCCAGCAGTGAAGTGGGAGGGGCTGAAGCTTTCTTT. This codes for CASSEVGGAEAFF.

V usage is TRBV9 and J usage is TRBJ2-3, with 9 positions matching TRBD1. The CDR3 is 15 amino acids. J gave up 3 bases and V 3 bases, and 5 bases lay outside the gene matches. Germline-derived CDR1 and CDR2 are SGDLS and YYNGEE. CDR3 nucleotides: TGTGCCAGCAGCGACTGGGGACAGGGAACAGATACGCAGTATTTT. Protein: CASSDWGQGTDTQYF.

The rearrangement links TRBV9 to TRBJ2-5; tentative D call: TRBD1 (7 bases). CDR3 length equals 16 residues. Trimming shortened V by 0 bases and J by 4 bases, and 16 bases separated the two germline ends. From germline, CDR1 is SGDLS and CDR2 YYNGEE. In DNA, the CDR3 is TGTGCCAGCAGCGTAGTTGGAGGGGGCGGCGGAGAGACCCAGTACTTC. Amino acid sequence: CASSVVGGGGGETQYF.